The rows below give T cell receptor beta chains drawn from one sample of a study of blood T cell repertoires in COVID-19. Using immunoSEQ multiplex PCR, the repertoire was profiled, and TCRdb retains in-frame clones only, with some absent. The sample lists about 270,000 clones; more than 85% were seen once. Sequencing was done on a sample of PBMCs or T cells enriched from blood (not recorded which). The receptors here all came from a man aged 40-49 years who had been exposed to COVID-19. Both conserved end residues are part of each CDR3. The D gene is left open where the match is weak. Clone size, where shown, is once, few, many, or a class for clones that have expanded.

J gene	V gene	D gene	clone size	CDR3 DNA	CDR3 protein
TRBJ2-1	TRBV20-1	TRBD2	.	TGCAGTGCTAGTCCTAGCGGGAGAAATGAGCAGTTCTTC	CSASPSGRNEQFF
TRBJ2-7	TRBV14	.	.	TGTGCCAGCAGCCAAGTCGGCGGTAGGATGGACTTC	CASSQVGGRMDF
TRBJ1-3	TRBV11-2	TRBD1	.	TGTGCCAGCAGCAACAGACCACCTGACAGGGTTTCTGGAAACACCATATATTTT	CASSNRPPDRVSGNTIYF
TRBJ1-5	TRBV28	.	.	TGTGCCAGCAGTTATCCGCCGGGAACGGTCACGGGTCAGCCCCAGCATTTT	CASSYPPGTVTGQPQHF
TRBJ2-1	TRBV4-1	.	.	TGCGCCAGCAGCCAAGGGATGGGCCGGGGCTACAATGAGCAGTTCTTC	CASSQGMGRGYNEQFF
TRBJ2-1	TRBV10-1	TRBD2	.	TGCGCCAGCAGTGACGGGCTAGCGGGAGTTAATGAGCAGTTCTTC	CASSDGLAGVNEQFF
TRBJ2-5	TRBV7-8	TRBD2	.	TGTGCCAGCAGCCCTGGGACTAGCAGGGAGACCCAGTACTTC	CASSPGTSRETQYF
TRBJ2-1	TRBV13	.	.	TGTGCCAGCAGCTTATCAGACAATGAGCAGTTCTTC	CASSLSDNEQFF
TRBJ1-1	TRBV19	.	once	TGTGCCATTAGAAGGGGGAACACTGAAGCTTTCTTT	CAIRRGNTEAFF
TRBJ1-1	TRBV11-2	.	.	TGTGCCAGCAGCTTGGTGGGGGCTTCGAACACTGAAGCTTTCTTT	CASSLVGASNTEAFF
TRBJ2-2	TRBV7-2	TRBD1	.	TGTGCCAGCAGCTTAGGGGGACAGGGCACCGGGGAGCTGTTTTTT	CASSLGGQGTGELFF
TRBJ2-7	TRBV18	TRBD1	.	TGTGCCAGCTCACGGGGACAGATCTCCTACGAGCAGTACTTC	CASSRGQISYEQYF
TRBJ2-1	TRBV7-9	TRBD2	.	TGTGCCAGCAGCCAATTCTCGCAGGGAGGGGATGAGCAGTTCTTC	CASSQFSQGGDEQFF
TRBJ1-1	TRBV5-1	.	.	TGCGCCAGCGGCCTAGGAGGGAACACTGAAGCTTTCTTT	CASGLGGNTEAFF
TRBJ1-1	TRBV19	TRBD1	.	TGTGCCAGTAGGCCGACAGGGGCACTGGTTTTGAACACTGAAGCTTTCTTT	CASRPTGALVLNTEAFF
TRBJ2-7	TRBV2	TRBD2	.	TGTGCCAGCATGGCGGGAGACCACCACGAGCAGTACTTC	CASMAGDHHEQYF
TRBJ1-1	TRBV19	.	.	TGTGCCAGTAGTACGACAGACAGGATGAACACTGAAGCTTTCTTT	CASSTTDRMNTEAFF
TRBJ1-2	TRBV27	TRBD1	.	TGTGCCAGCAGTTTGGGGAGCAGGGGGCAGGATGGCTACACCTTC	CASSLGSRGQDGYTF
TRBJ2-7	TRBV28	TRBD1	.	TGTGCCAGCAGTTCCTACGATAACGCAAAGACAGGGGCCTACGAGCAGTACTTC	CASSSYDNAKTGAYEQYF
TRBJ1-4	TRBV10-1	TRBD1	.	TGCGCCAGCAGTGTACTAATGGGACAGAAAAATGAAAAACTGTTTTTT	CASSVLMGQKNEKLFF
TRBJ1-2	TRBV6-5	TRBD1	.	TGTGCCAGCAGTTACGTTAACAGGGGCCTCGTTGATGGCTACACCTTC	CASSYVNRGLVDGYTF
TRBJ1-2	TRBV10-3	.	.	TGTGCCATCAGTGTACAGGGCTATGGCTACACCTTC	CAISVQGYGYTF
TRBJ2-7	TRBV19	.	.	TGTGCCAGTAGAAACCCAGGGGTCGACTCCTACGAGCAGTACTTC	CASRNPGVDSYEQYF
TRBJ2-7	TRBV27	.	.	TGTGCCAGCAGAGACGAGGCCTACGAGCAGTACTTC	CASRDEAYEQYF
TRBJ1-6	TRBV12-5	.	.	TGTGCTAGTGGTTTGGTACAGGGAAATTCACCCCTCCACTTT	CASGLVQGNSPLHF
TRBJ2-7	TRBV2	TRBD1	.	TGTGCCAGCAGTGATAGGCAGGGGGTCAACTACGAGCAGTACTTC	CASSDRQGVNYEQYF
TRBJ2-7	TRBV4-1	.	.	TGCGCCAGCAGCCAACTCACAACACCCTACGAGCAGTACTTC	CASSQLTTPYEQYF
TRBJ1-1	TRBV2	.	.	TGTGCCAGCAGTGGCAGGGGCGGGTACACTGAAGCTTTCTTT	CASSGRGGYTEAFF
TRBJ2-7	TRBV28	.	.	TGTGCCAGCAGCGTGCACGCCAGGGTGGACGAGCAGTACTTC	CASSVHARVDEQYF
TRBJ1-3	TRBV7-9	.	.	TGTGCCAGCAGCTTAACAGACACCATATATTTT	CASSLTDTIYF
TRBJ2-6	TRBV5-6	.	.	TGTGCCAGCAGCGCTCCAGGGTTGGGGGCCAACGTCCTGACTTTC	CASSAPGLGANVLTF
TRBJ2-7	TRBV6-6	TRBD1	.	TGTGCCAGCAGTTTAACAGGGGGCTCCTACGAGCAGTACTTC	CASSLTGGSYEQYF
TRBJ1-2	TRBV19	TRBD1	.	TGTGCCATTAGTTTTGGCGGGACAGGGGATGGCTATGGCTACACCTTC	CAISFGGTGDGYGYTF
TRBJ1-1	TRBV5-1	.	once	TGCGCCAGCAGCTTGGACCAGAGCCGGGGCACTGAAGCTTTCTTT	CASSLDQSRGTEAFF
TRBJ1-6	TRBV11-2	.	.	TGTGCCAGCAGCTCGGATCTGCGGGATAATTCACCCCTCCACTTT	CASSSDLRDNSPLHF
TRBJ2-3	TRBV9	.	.	TGTGCCAGCAGCCCCCCGACTAGTTTTGATACGCAGTATTTT	CASSPPTSFDTQYF
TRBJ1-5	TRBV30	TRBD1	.	TGTGCCTGGAGTGCTACCGGGACAGAAAGTTATAGCAATCAGCCCCAGCATTTT	CAWSATGTESYSNQPQHF
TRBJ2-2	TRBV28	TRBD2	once	TGTGCCAGCAGTTTAACAGCGGGGCTCAGGAACACCGGGGAGCTGTTTTTT	CASSLTAGLRNTGELFF
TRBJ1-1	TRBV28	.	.	TGTGCCAGCAGTTCTCTGAGCAGCGTAAGCACTGAAGCTTTCTTT	CASSSLSSVSTEAFF
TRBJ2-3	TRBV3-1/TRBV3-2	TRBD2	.	TGTGCCAGCAGCCAAAAGACAGGCCGCTCTTGGGGGACTAGCGGGAGGGTTCCAGATACGCAGTATTTT	CASSQKTGRSWGTSGRVPDTQYF
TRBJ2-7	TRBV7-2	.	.	TGTGCCAGCAGCTTATCGGGTAGTATCTACGAGCAGTACTTC	CASSLSGSIYEQYF
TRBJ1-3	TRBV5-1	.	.	TGCGCCAGCAGCTTGTCAGGGCGCGGAAACACCATATATTTT	CASSLSGRGNTIYF
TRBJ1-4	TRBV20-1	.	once	TGCAGTGCTGGTGACCACAGGGCCTCGGGGGAAAAACTGTTTTTT	CSAGDHRASGEKLFF
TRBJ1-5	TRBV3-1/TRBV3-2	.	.	TGTGCCAGCAGCCAAGATTTTAATAGCAATCAGCCCCAGCATTTT	CASSQDFNSNQPQHF
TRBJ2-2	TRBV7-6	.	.	TGTGCCAGTCAAAGGGGTAGTGCCTCAAACACCGGGGAGCTGTTTTTT	CASQRGSASNTGELFF
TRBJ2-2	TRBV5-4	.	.	TGTGCCAGCAGCTTGGGTACTAGCCCGAACACCGGGGAGCTGTTTTTT	CASSLGTSPNTGELFF
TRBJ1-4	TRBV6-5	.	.	TGTGCCACCCGACAGGCTAATGAAAAACTGTTTTTT	CATRQANEKLFF
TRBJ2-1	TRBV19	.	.	TGTGCCAGTAGTATAGATCGGGGCGGGATATACAATGAGCAGTTCTTC	CASSIDRGGIYNEQFF
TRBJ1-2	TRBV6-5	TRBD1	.	TGTGCCAGCAAGACAGGGGGCGTCTATGGCTACACCTTC	CASKTGGVYGYTF
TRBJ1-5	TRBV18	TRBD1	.	TGTGCCAGCTCACCAAGGACAGGGAATCAGCCCCAGCATTTT	CASSPRTGNQPQHF
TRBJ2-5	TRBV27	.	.	TGTGCCAGCAGTTTCTCGGGGGAGACCCAGTACTTC	CASSFSGETQYF
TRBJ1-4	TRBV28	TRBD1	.	TGTGCCAGCAGTTTGGGGACAGGGGAGCGAAAACTGTTTTTT	CASSLGTGERKLFF
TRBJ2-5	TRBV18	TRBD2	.	TGTGCCAGCTCACCACTCGGGTCTAGCGGGACCCAGTACTTC	CASSPLGSSGTQYF
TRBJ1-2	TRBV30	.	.	TGTGCCTGGAGGAGAACGGGTCTGGACTATGGCTACACCTTC	CAWRRTGLDYGYTF